The following is a T cell receptor (beta chain) sequence with its context. The sample originates from a study of Ad26.COV2.S vaccination and SARS-CoV-2 variants. Trimming removed 2 bases at V and 4 bases at J, with 9 bases between. Per germline, CDR1 MNHEY and CDR2 SVGEGT. The CDR3 has 14 residues. The repertoire was sequenced with immunoSEQ multiplex PCR; TCRdb's copy has only in-frame clones and lacks some. The sample has 350,000 to 400,000 clones; less than 90% are singletons. Specified treatment: 15 to 20 received Ad26.COV2.S at low or high dose, single or two shots; several received placebo; per-sample allocation not given. The investigators took samples on day 63 after the first vaccine or placebo injection. An adult aged 18-55 years in Boston served as the donor.

The source was peripheral blood, collected in a trial of Ad26.COV2.S vaccine versus placebo. The TCR originated in a person between 18 and 60 years old who received the Ad26.COV2.S COVID-19 vaccine or a placebo. The J gene is TRBJ1-5, the V gene TRBV6-2 or TRBV6-3, with a possible D match to TRBD1 (5 bases). The CDR3 spells CASSYRGRNQPQHF. The CDR3 nucleotides are TGTGCCAGCAGTTACAGGGGTAGAAATCAGCCCCAGCATTTT.